This T cell receptor beta chain comes out of a study of PD-L1 blockade in urothelial cancer. Turning to the study itself: Each participant's history included 0 to 3 prior chemotherapy regimens.

Described time point: peripheral blood 6 weeks after treatment start. Germline V lookup: CDR1 MNHNY, CDR2 SVGAGI (reference sequence). V was cut by 5 bases and J by 4 bases, with 11 bases left in between. The CDR3 contains 14 residues. Spiking of synthetic TCR analog templates was performed in each PCR. Clones were sequenced by immunoSEQ multiplex PCR, and TCRdb holds only the in-frame ones, with some missing. The sample lists about 120,000 clones, around 89% occurring once. This clonotype originated in a man aged 55 to 70 with urothelial cancer. This chain joins TRBV6-6 and TRBJ2-2; D may be TRBD2 (5 bases). The starting material was PBMCs, obtained around atezolizumab (anti-PD-L1) treatment. CDR3 bases: TGTGCCAGCAGTCATAGCGTTCGCACCGGGGAGCTGTTTTTT. This sequence encodes CASSHSVRTGELFF.